The 3 T cell receptor beta chains below all came from one sample that was sequenced in a study of a mutant IDH1 vaccine in newly diagnosed glioma. The assay was immunoSEQ multiplex PCR, and TCRdb's table has in-frame clones only and misses some. Counted here are 68,000 or so clones, around 79% occurring once; the ten biggest clones make up roughly 8.2%. Regarding time point: baseline, week 1 (first vaccination visit). The treatment denotes: pre-vaccination baseline after standard-of-care therapy. This specimen consisted of PBMCs, obtained from a glioma patient treated with radiotherapy, temozolomide or both. These receptors originate from a man between 45 and 60 years old with glioma.

The V call is TRBV5-8, the J call TRBJ2-7; tentatively, D is TRBD1 or TRBD2 (5 bases each). CDR3 length: 16 amino acids. Germline assignment: CDR1 SGHTS and CDR2 YDEGEE. The V gene lost 6 bases and the J gene lost 3 bases, with 22 bases spanning the gap. This CDR3 is CASTRYGGGRGYEQYF. The CDR3, as DNA: TGTGCCAGCACCCGTTATGGGGGTGGGCGCGGCTACGAGCAGTACTTC.

The J gene is TRBJ1-6, the V gene TRBV7-9; no reliable D call. Trimming took off 0 bases at V and 13 bases at J, with 7 bases between the two ends. CDR1 and CDR2 from the germline V gene are SEHNR and FQNEAQ (reference sequence). This CDR3 region has 12 residues. CDR3 DNA sequence: TGTGCCAGCAGCTTAGCTCTGCATCCCCTCCACTTT. Its translation: CASSLALHPLHF.

This chain uses TRBV19 with TRBJ1-5; D unresolved. CDR3 length equals 12 residues. Looked up from germline, CDR1 is LNHDA and CDR2 is SQIVND (reference sequence). Trimming removed 6 bases at V and 6 bases at J, with 9 bases between. The DNA of the CDR3 is TGTGCCAGTAGGGGGAACGGTCAGCCCCAGCATTTT. As protein: CASRGNGQPQHF.